The 12 T cell receptor beta chains in this list originate from one sample, sequenced in a study of shared clonotypes between healthy human individuals (dated by TCRdb to between 2020 and 2021). Library method: the immunoSEQ multiplex PCR assay. TCRdb's version of the immuneACCESS table is confined to in-frame rearrangements and falls short of the full clone set. An unresolved V gene accounts for under half of the shortfall where checked; the remainder is of unknown origin. Present in this sample are about 1.5 million clones, roughly 98% of which were seen just once. The ten largest clones add up to roughly 0.4% of the sample. Sequenced: naive CD4+ T cells sorted from blood. The cell subset or site label corresponds to: CD45RA+ positively selected. These TCRs come from a man aged 25-45 years in good health.

V gene TRBV27 combines with J gene TRBJ1-2; the D gene is possibly TRBD1 (5 bases). The CDR3 has 14 amino acids. V lost 7 bases and J lost 8, with 20 bases in between. Germline CDR1 MNHEY, CDR2 SMNVEV (reference sequence). CDR3 protein: CASKPGEARWGYTF. The CDR3 DNA follows: TGTGCCAGCAAACCGGGGGAGGCCAGGTGGGGCTACACCTTC.

J is TRBJ1-5 and V is TRBV28; D not resolved. The germline CDR1 and CDR2 sequences are MDHEN and SYDVKM. The CDR3 has 14 amino acids. V lost 3 bases and J lost 4, with 10 bases in between. CDR3 sequence (DNA): TGTGCCAGCAGTTTCCTCCGGGAGAATCAGCCCCAGCATTTT. It encodes CASSFLRENQPQHF.

The J gene is TRBJ2-7, the V gene TRBV7-9; tentatively, D is TRBD1 or TRBD2 (6 bases each). Germline values: CDR1 SEHNR, CDR2 FQNEAQ (reference sequence). The CDR3 length is 14 residues. V lost 5 bases, J lost 0 bases, and 11 bases lay in between. The CDR3 sequence is CASSRGPSSYEQYF. As DNA, the CDR3 is TGTGCCAGCAGCCGGGGGCCAAGCTCCTACGAGCAGTACTTC. The complete variable domain, with remaining parts taken from reference TRBV7-9 and TRBJ2-7, reads DTGVSQNPRHKITKRGQNVTFRCDPISEHNRLYWYRQTLGQGPEFLTYFQNEAQLEKSRLLSDRFSAERPKGSFSTLEIQRTEQGDSAMYLCASSRGPSSYEQYFGPGTRLTVT.

The chain uses TRBV2 and TRBJ1-1; 9 bases agree with TRBD1. Germline V gene data show CDR1 as SNHLY and CDR2 as FYNNEI. The CDR3 contains 17 residues. Losses at the gene ends were 2 bases for V and 7 bases for J; bases not matched to a gene: 14. CDR3 loop: CASSEFHASTGGSEAFF. DNA of the CDR3: TGTGCCAGCAGTGAATTCCACGCATCAACAGGGGGCAGTGAAGCTTTCTTT.

This clone has just one count. The sample contains more than one DNA sequence encoding this CDR3. This rearrangement joins TRBV7-2 to TRBJ1-3, with unresolved D. Germline V gives CDR1 SGHTA, CDR2 FQGNSA. The V end lost 1 base, the J end lost 0 bases, and 7 bases lay between the germline ends. The CDR3 contains 15 residues. The DNA of the CDR3 is TGTGCCAGCAGCTTAGGCCCGAGCTCTGGAAACACCATATATTTT. Translating gives CASSLGPSSGNTIYF.

The chain has TRBV10-3 and TRBJ2-1; 8 positions agree with TRBD2. From germline, CDR1 is ENHRY and CDR2 SYGVKD. V lost 3 bases to trimming and J lost 7 bases; unmatched junction nucleotides: 11. CDR3 length equals 16 residues. This CDR3 is CAISEVAGKVQNEQFF. Here the CDR3 DNA reads TGTGCCATCAGTGAAGTAGCGGGAAAGGTACAAAATGAGCAGTTCTTC.

The chain couples TRBV6-5 to TRBJ1-2; weak D call: TRBD1 (6 bases). CDR3 length: 14 residues. CDR1 and CDR2 (germline): MNHEY, SVGAGI. V was pared by 6 bases and J by 8 bases, with 19 bases between. This chain's CDR3 is CASSGTGTSLGYTF. CDR3 sequence (DNA): TGTGCCAGCAGCGGTACAGGGACCTCTTTGGGCTACACCTTC.

V gene TRBV5-1 combines with J gene TRBJ1-5, with D tentatively TRBD1 (5 bases). The CDR3 spans 17 residues. The ends were cut back, 4 bases at V and 0 bases at J, with 17 bases in the middle. Germline loops: CDR1 SGHRS, CDR2 YFSETQ. The DNA for the CDR3 is TGCGCCAGCAGCACCCGGGGGGGGAGTGATAGCAATCAGCCCCAGCATTTT. Protein product: CASSTRGGSDSNQPQHF.

The chain recombines TRBV7-6 with TRBJ2-1; 7 bases match TRBD1. There are 18 residues in the CDR3. V shed 1 base and J 8 bases; nucleotides not matched to a gene: 17. Germline V gene lookup returns CDR1 SGHVS and CDR2 FNYEAQ. The CDR3 nucleotides read TGTGCCAGCAGCTTAGGTCGGGACAGCGATAAGAGGCCACATGAGCAGTTCTTC. It is translated as CASSLGRDSDKRPHEQFF.

In DNA form, the CDR3 reads TGCGCCAGCAGCTTGGGACTAGCGGGAGTGCGATCCTACGAGCAGTACTTC. Its translation is CASSLGLAGVRSYEQYF. The chain combines TRBV5-1 with TRBJ2-7; 12 bases align to TRBD2. Germline loops: CDR1 SGHRS, CDR2 YFSETQ. CDR3 length: 17 amino acids. The J segment lost 1 base and the V segment lost 0 bases, leaving 5 bases of the junction unmatched.

The chain employs TRBV11-3 and TRBJ2-2; 7 nucleotides line up with TRBD2. CDR3 length: 15 residues. V gave up 5 bases and J gave up 6 bases; unmatched junction bases: 9. CDR1 is SGHNT and CDR2 is YENEEA in the germline V gene. This chain's CDR3 is CASSPGGGTPGELFF. The DNA for the CDR3 is TGTGCCAGCAGCCCGGGAGGAGGGACCCCCGGGGAGCTGTTTTTT.

This clone appeared once. The chain has TRBV18 and TRBJ2-1; weak D call: TRBD1 (6 bases). V was clipped by 0 bases and J by 6 bases, with 12 bases between them. The CDR3 covers 15 residues. Germline values: CDR1 KGHSH, CDR2 LQKENI. This CDR3 is CASSPPTQGLNEQFF. Here the CDR3 DNA reads TGTGCCAGCTCACCACCCACTCAGGGGCTCAATGAGCAGTTCTTC.